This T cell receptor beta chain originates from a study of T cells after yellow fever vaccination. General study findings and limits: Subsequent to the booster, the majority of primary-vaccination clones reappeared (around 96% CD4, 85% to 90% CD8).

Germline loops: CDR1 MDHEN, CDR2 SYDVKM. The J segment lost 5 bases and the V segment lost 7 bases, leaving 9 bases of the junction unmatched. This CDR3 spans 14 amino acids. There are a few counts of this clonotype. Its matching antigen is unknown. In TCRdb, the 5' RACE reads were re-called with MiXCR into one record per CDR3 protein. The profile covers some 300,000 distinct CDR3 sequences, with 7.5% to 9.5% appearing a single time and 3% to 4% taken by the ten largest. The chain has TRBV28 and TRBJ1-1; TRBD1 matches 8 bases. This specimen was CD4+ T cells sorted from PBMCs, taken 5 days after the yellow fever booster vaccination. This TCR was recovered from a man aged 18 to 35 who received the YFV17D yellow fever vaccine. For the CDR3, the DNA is TGTGCCAGCACCGGACAGGGCGTTTGGACTGAAGCTTTCTTT. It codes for CASTGQGVWTEAFF.